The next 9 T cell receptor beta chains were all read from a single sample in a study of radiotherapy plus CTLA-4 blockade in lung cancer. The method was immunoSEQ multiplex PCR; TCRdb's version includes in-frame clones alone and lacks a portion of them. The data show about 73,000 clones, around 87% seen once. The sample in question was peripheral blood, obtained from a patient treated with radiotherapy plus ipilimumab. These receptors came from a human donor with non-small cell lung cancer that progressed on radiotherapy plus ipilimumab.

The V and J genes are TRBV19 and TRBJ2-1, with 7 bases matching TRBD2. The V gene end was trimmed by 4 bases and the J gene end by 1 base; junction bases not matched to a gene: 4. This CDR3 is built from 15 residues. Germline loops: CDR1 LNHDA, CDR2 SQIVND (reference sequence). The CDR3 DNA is TGTGCCAGTAGTAGCGGGAGTACTTCCTACAATGAGCAGTTCTTC. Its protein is CASSSGSTSYNEQFF. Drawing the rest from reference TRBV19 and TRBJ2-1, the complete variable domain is DGGITQSPKYLFRKEGQNVTLSCEQNLNHDAMYWYRQDPGQGLRLIYYSQIVNDFQKGDIAEGYSVSREKKESFPLTVTSAQKNPTAFYLCASSSGSTSYNEQFFGPGTRLTVL.

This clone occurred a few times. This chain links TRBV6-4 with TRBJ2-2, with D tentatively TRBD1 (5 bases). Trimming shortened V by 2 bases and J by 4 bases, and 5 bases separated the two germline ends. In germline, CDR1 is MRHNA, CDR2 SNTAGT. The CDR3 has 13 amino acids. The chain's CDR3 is CASSDRGTGELFF. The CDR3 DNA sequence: TGTGCCAGCAGTGACAGGGGCACCGGGGAGCTGTTTTTT.

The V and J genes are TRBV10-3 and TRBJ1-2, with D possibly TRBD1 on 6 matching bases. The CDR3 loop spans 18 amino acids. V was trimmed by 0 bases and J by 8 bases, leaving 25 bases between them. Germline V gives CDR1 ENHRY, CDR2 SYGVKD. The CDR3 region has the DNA TGTGCCATCAGTGAGTCGAGTGCTCGTTTGGACAGAAGGGACGGCTACACCTTC. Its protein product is CAISESSARLDRRDGYTF.

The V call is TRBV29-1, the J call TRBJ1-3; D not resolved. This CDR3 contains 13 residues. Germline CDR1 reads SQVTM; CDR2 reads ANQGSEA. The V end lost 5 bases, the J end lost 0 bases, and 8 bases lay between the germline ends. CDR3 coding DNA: TGCAGCGTTAGCGGGTACTCTGGAAACACCATATATTTT. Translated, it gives CSVSGYSGNTIYF. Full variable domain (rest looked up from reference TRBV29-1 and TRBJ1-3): SAVISQKPSRDICQRGTSLTIQCQVDSQVTMMFWYRQQPGQSLTLIATANQGSEATYESGFVIDKFPISRPNLTFSTLTVSNMSPEDSSIYLCSVSGYSGNTIYFGEGSWLTVV.

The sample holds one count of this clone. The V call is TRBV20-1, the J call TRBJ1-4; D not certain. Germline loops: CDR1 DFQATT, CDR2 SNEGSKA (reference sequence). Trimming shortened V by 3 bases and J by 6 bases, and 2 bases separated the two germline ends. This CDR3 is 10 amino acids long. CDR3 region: CSASDEKLFF. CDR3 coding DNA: TGCAGTGCTAGTGATGAAAAACTGTTTTTT.

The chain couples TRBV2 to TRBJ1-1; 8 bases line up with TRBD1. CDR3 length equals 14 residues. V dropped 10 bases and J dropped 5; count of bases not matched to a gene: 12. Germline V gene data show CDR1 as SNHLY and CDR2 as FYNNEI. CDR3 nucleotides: TGTGCCACCACAGGGGGGGCCGTAGTTACTGAAGCTTTCTTT. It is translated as CATTGGAVVTEAFF.

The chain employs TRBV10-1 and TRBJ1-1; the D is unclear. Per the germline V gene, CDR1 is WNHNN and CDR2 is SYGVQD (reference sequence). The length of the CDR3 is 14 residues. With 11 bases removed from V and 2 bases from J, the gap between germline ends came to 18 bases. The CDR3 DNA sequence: TGCGCCGGACTGCGGGGAATCGATAACACTGAAGCTTTCTTT. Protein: CAGLRGIDNTEAFF.

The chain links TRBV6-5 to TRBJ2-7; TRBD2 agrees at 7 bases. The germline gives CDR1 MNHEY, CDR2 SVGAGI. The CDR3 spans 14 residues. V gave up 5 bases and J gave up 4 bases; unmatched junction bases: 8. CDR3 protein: CASSDGRGPYEQYF. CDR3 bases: TGTGCCAGCAGTGATGGGAGGGGTCCTTACGAGCAGTACTTC.

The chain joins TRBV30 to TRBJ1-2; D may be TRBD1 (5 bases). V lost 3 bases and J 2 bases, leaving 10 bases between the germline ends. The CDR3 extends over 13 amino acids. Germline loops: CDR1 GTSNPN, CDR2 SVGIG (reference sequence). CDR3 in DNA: TGTGCCTGGAGGTCCCCAGGGAACTATGGCTACACCTTC. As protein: CAWRSPGNYGYTF.